This T cell receptor beta chain was captured in a study of metastatic and nonmetastatic thyroid tumors. Overall study: Repertoires from malignant and benign thyroid patients were compared across blood and tumor or nodule tissue. Findings and caveats of the study: Significantly higher TCR beta diversity was reportedly seen in malignant thyroid tumors than benign nodules, in blood and tumor.

Not a single patient had been given any form of treatment at any point before undergoing thyroid surgery. As for this clone: The antigen remains undetermined.

TCRdb re-called the PCR reads via MiXCR. The data contain 53,000 or so clones, 20% of them singletons. The length of the CDR3 is 15 residues. Trimming took 6 bases from V and 5 from J, leaving 20 bases between them. The germline CDR1 and CDR2 sequences are MDHEN and SYDVKM. V gene TRBV28 combines with J gene TRBJ2-7; possible D gene TRBD1, 6 bases. The TCR was taken from a female donor with papillary thyroid cancer or a benign thyroid nodule (not recorded which). Some clones in this sample may be carry-over from other donors' samples. Sequencing used blood. The CDR3 sequence is CASSRSLDRRHEQYF. In DNA, the CDR3 is TGTGCCAGCAGCCGGTCCCTGGACAGACGCCACGAGCAGTACTTC.